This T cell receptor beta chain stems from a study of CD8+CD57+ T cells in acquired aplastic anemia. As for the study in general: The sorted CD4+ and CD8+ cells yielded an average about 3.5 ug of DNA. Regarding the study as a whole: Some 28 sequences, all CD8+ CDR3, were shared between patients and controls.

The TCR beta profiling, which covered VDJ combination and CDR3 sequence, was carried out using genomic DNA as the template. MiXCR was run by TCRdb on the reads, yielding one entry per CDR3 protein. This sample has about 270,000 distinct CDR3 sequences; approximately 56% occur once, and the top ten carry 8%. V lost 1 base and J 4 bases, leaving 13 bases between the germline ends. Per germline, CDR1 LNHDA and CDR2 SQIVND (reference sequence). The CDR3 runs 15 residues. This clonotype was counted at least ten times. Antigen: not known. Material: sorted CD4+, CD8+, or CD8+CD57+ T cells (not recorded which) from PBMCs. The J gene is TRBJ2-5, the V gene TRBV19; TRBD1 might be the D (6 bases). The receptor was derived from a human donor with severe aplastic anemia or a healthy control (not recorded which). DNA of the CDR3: TGTGCCAGTAGTATAGGAACAGGGAGTATAGAGACCCAGTACTTC. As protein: CASSIGTGSIETQYF.